This TCR beta chain appears in the sequencing data of a study of T cell responses to AZD1222 COVID-19 vaccine. Study results and caveats: Donors in the cohort were predominantly white British and more often female, and clonal diversity was possibly underestimated. The span of vaccine-associated CD4 TCRs extended across spike, with dominance at 160-218 and 743-854. Spike-specific TCR repertoires showed rising breadth and depth after two AZD1222 doses. Repertoire samples came only from after the peak T cell response.

The assay was immunoSEQ multiplex PCR, and TCRdb's table has in-frame clones only and misses some. The sample consists of over 60,000 clones, 75% to 85% of them appearing once. This clone was found a few times. Its antigen remains unidentified. The V end lost 2 bases, the J end lost 7 bases, and 5 bases lay between the germline ends. The CDR3 runs 11 residues. The V gene's germline CDR1 is MDHEN and CDR2 SYDVKM. The sequence derives from an adult who received the AZD1222 COVID-19 vaccine. Sequencing was performed on peripheral blood, taken 28 days after the second AZD1222 dose. The J gene is TRBJ1-2, the V gene TRBV28; D gene uncertain. CDR3: CASSLRSGYTF. The CDR3 DNA follows: TGTGCCAGCAGTTTAAGGTCTGGCTACACCTTC.